The rows below give T cell receptor beta chains drawn from one sample of a study of control samples from healthy donors and cancer patients. Data came from immunoSEQ multiplex PCR; TCRdb stores just in-frame clones and leaves some out. The sample records around 150,000 clones, roughly 90% being singletons. The sequenced material came from blood. These receptors were collected from a young man in good health. CDR3s include the opening cysteine and the closing phenylalanine or tryptophan. D genes are given only for firm matches. The size of a clone is reported for some rows only, either as once, few or many, or as a class for expanded clones.

cdr3_aa	cdr3_nt	v_call	clone_size	d_call	j_call
CASSPGTAQHF	TGTGCCAGCAGTCCCGGGACAGCCCAGCATTTT	TRBV2	once	TRBD1	TRBJ1-5
CASSLLAAGGYTF	TGTGCCAGCAGCTTACTGGCCGCCGGGGGCTACACCTTC	TRBV7-9	few	-	TRBJ1-2
CASSVDGRGTGELFF	TGTGCCAGCAGCGTAGACGGGAGAGGAACCGGGGAGCTGTTTTTT	TRBV9	-	-	TRBJ2-2
CAISGGDVGYEQYF	TGTGCCATCAGTGGAGGGGACGTAGGGTACGAGCAGTACTTC	TRBV10-3	-	-	TRBJ2-7
CASSQELGLQVFF	TGTGCCAGCAGCCAAGAGTTGGGCCTACAGGTGTTTTTT	TRBV14	-	-	TRBJ2-2
CASSGTGPNQPQHF	TGTGCCAGCAGCGGGACAGGTCCAAATCAGCCCCAGCATTTT	TRBV9	-	TRBD1	TRBJ1-5
CASSPRTGTTGELFF	TGTGCCAGCAGTCCTCGGACAGGAACCACCGGGGAGCTGTTTTTT	TRBV27	-	TRBD1	TRBJ2-2
CASRSTGMGTEAFF	TGTGCCAGCAGGTCGACAGGGATGGGCACTGAAGCTTTCTTT	TRBV28	-	TRBD1	TRBJ1-1
CASSDGGTNQPQHF	TGTGCCAGCAGTGACGGGGGAACAAATCAGCCCCAGCATTTT	TRBV27	few	-	TRBJ1-5
CASSVRGRVPVSSYEQYF	TGTGCCAGCAGCGTGAGAGGCAGGGTCCCCGTAAGCTCCTACGAGCAGTACTTC	TRBV13	-	-	TRBJ2-7
CASSPSGRADEQYF	TGTGCCAGCAGCCCAAGCGGGAGGGCCGACGAGCAGTACTTC	TRBV3-1/TRBV3-2	-	TRBD2	TRBJ2-7
CASSLTSSETQYF	TGCGCCAGCAGCTTGACTAGCTCAGAGACCCAGTACTTC	TRBV5-1	-	-	TRBJ2-5
CASSAGTHQPQHF	TGTGCCAGCAGCGCGGGGACGCATCAGCCCCAGCATTTT	TRBV7-6	-	-	TRBJ1-5
CAITGQGALSSYNEQFF	TGTGCCATCACCGGACAGGGGGCCCTGAGCTCCTACAATGAGCAGTTCTTC	TRBV10-3	-	TRBD1	TRBJ2-1
CASSEFSVANTEAFF	TGTGCCAGCAGCGAGTTTAGCGTTGCGAACACTGAAGCTTTCTTT	TRBV9	-	-	TRBJ1-1
CASSLAGQGWYEQYF	TGCGCCAGCAGCTTGGCCGGACAGGGTTGGTACGAGCAGTACTTC	TRBV5-1	once	TRBD1	TRBJ2-7
CAVGGRSPLHF	TGTGCCGTGGGCGGGAGGTCACCCCTCCACTTT	TRBV27	few	-	TRBJ1-6
CASSGGGFYNEQFF	TGTGCCAGCAGTGGAGGGGGATTCTACAATGAGCAGTTCTTC	TRBV27	once	-	TRBJ2-1
CASSPKVGGLGETQYF	TGTGCCAGCTCACCAAAAGTAGGTGGATTGGGGGAGACCCAGTACTTC	TRBV18	-	-	TRBJ2-5
CASSPHGRDQNHTF	TGTGCCAGCAGCCCCCACGGCAGGGATCAAAATCACACCTTC	TRBV3-1/TRBV3-2	-	-	TRBJ1-2
CASSLGHNSNQPQHF	TGCGCCAGCAGCTTGGGGCATAATAGCAATCAGCCCCAGCATTTT	TRBV5-1	-	-	TRBJ1-5
CASSRARDSPLHF	TGTGCCAGCAGCCGGGCCCGGGATTCACCCCTCCACTTT	TRBV11-3	-	-	TRBJ1-6
CASSLGAEQFF	TGTGCCAGCAGCCTGGGAGCAGAGCAGTTCTTC	TRBV12-3/TRBV12-4	-	-	TRBJ2-1
CASSPPQTRYNEQFF	TGTGCCAGCTCACCCCCGCAGACGAGATACAATGAGCAGTTCTTC	TRBV18	-	-	TRBJ2-1
CASSNRGRETQYF	TGCGCCAGCAGCAACAGGGGGAGGGAGACCCAGTACTTC	TRBV5-1	once	TRBD1	TRBJ2-5
CASSLGWSTEAFF	TGTGCCAGCAGTCTTGGGTGGTCCACTGAAGCTTTCTTT	TRBV2	-	-	TRBJ1-1
CSVLVLSGSTYNEQFF	TGCAGCGTCTTGGTGCTTAGCGGCAGCACCTACAATGAGCAGTTCTTC	TRBV29-1	once	-	TRBJ2-1
CASSPVDITGNTIYF	TGTGCCAGCAGCCCGGTGGATATCACTGGAAACACCATATATTTT	TRBV7-2	-	-	TRBJ1-3
CATRKRDRDTGELFF	TGCGCCACCCGAAAACGGGACAGGGACACCGGGGAGCTGTTTTTT	TRBV5-1	-	TRBD1	TRBJ2-2
CASKPNLNTEAFF	TGTGCCAGTAAGCCTAACCTGAACACTGAAGCTTTCTTT	TRBV19	-	-	TRBJ1-1
CASSARQGQGAYEQYF	TGTGCCAGCTCAGCGCGACAGGGACAGGGGGCTTACGAGCAGTACTTC	TRBV18	-	TRBD1	TRBJ2-7
CASSPSGTTKSPLHF	TGTGCCAGCAGCCCCTCCGGGACGACAAAATCACCCCTCCACTTT	TRBV27	-	-	TRBJ1-6
CASRSLAGGHYEQYF	TGTGCCAGCAGATCCCTAGCGGGAGGGCACTACGAGCAGTACTTC	TRBV6-5	-	TRBD2	TRBJ2-7